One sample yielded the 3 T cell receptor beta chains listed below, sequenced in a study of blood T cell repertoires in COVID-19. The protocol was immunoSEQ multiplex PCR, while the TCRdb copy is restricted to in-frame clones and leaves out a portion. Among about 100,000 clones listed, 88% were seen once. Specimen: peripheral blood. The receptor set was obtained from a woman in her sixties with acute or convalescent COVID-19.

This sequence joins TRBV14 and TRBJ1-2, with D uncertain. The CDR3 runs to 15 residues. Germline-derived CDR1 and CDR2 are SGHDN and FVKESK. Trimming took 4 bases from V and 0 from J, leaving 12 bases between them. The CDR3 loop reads CASSRSPTANYGYTF. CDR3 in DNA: TGTGCCAGCAGCCGATCCCCTACAGCTAACTATGGCTACACCTTC.

The CDR3 loop reads CASSEWTGTRGTGELFF. DNA of the CDR3: TGTGCCAGCAGTGAATGGACAGGGACCAGAGGGACCGGGGAGCTGTTTTTT. V and J are TRBV6-1 and TRBJ2-2; TRBD1 matches 8 bases. Trimming at V came to 2 bases and at J to 5 bases, leaving 10 bases not matched to a gene. Germline-derived CDR1 and CDR2 are MNHNS and SASEGT. The CDR3 sequence is 17 residues long.

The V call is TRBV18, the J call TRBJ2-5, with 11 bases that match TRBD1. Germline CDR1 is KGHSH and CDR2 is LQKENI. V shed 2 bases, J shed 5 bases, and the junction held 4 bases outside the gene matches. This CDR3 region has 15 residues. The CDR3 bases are TGTGCCAGCTCACCAAGGACAGGGGGCGCCGAGACCCAGTACTTC. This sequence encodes CASSPRTGGAETQYF.